This is a list of T cell receptor beta chains from one sample in a study of shared clonotypes between healthy human individuals. The protocol was immunoSEQ multiplex PCR, while the TCRdb copy is restricted to in-frame clones and leaves out a portion. The sample lists millions of clones; 95% were seen once. Sequencing input: naive CD4+ T cells sorted from blood. Receptors originate from a man aged 18 to 29 in good health. Each CDR3 is given with its conserved first and last residue. D genes are given only for firm matches. Not all rows give a size; the values are once, few, many and, for expanded clones, a class.

size,V,J,D,DNA,CDR3
-,TRBV10-1,TRBJ1-1,-,TGCGCCAGCAGTGAGTCATTGACGGGGAGGCGAAATGAAGCTTTCTTT,CASSESLTGRRNEAFF
-,TRBV6-6,TRBJ1-4,-,TGTGCCAGCAGTTACGGGCAGGGAGGAGGTAATGAAAAACTGTTTTTT,CASSYGQGGGNEKLFF
-,TRBV7-9,TRBJ2-7,TRBD2,TGTGCCAGCAGCTTAACTGGGGGGCTAGCGGGAGGCGAGCAGTACTTC,CASSLTGGLAGGEQYF
-,TRBV19,TRBJ2-1,TRBD2,TGTGCCAGTACCGATGGGGCTAGCGGGAGTTACAATGAGCAGTTCTTC,CASTDGASGSYNEQFF
-,TRBV5-8,TRBJ2-5,-,TGTGCCAGCAGCTTGTTAGCAGAGACCCAGTACTTC,CASSLLAETQYF
-,TRBV27,TRBJ2-2,-,TGTGCCAGCAGTCCGACGTGGGGAGGCACCGGGGAGCTGTTTTTT,CASSPTWGGTGELFF
-,TRBV18,TRBJ1-5,TRBD1,TGTGCCAGCGCCTCCGAGACAGACAGGGGCGATCAGCCCCAGCATTTT,CASASETDRGDQPQHF
-,TRBV7-9,TRBJ2-1,TRBD1,TGTGCCAGCAGCTTAGCATTCTCAGGGGGCTCCAGCAATGAGCAGTTCTTC,CASSLAFSGGSSNEQFF
-,TRBV19,TRBJ1-2,-,TGTGCCAGTAGGTCACGGGACACCGGAATGGGCTACACCTTC,CASRSRDTGMGYTF
-,TRBV2,TRBJ2-5,-,TGTGCCAGCAGTGAGGGTAGGCGTTTGTTCGGAGAGACCCAGTACTTC,CASSEGRRLFGETQYF
few,TRBV7-2,TRBJ1-6,-,TGTGCCAGCAGCCATGAGGGAGGGGCATCACCCCTCCACTTT,CASSHEGGASPLHF
-,TRBV9,TRBJ2-1,-,TGTGCCAGCAGCGCCAGTCCAGGCACACACAGAGAGCAGTTCTTC,CASSASPGTHREQFF
-,TRBV6-5,TRBJ2-1,TRBD1,TGTGCCAGCAGTTACTCGGGACAGAACAATGAGCAGTTCTTC,CASSYSGQNNEQFF
-,TRBV5-1,TRBJ2-3,-,TGCGCCAGCAAGATACAAAGCACTAGCACAGATACGCAGTATTTT,CASKIQSTSTDTQYF
-,TRBV4-2,TRBJ2-7,TRBD1,TGTGCCAGCAGCCAAGAATGGGACAGCGAGCAGTACTTC,CASSQEWDSEQYF
-,TRBV29-1,TRBJ2-4,-,TGCAGCGTTGCTGAGGGGACCAAAAACATTCAGTACTTC,CSVAEGTKNIQYF
-,TRBV19,TRBJ2-5,-,TGTGCCAGTAGAAGCAACCGGGCCAACGTCCAAGAGACCCAGTACTTC,CASRSNRANVQETQYF
-,TRBV27,TRBJ1-2,TRBD1,TGTGCCAGCAGTCACAGGGGCAACTATGGCTACACCTTC,CASSHRGNYGYTF
-,TRBV11-2,TRBJ1-1,-,TGTGCCAGCAGCTTTTACGGGGGAGACACTGAAGCTTTCTTT,CASSFYGGDTEAFF
-,TRBV6-5,TRBJ1-5,-,TGTGCCAGCAGTTACTCTCGGGATCAGCCCCAGCATTTT,CASSYSRDQPQHF
-,TRBV6-5,TRBJ2-5,-,TGTGCCAGCAGTTACAGGCAGACCCAGTACTTC,CASSYRQTQYF
-,TRBV6-1,TRBJ2-3,-,TGTGCCAGCAGCCTGAGACTGGCCACTGATACGCAGTATTTT,CASSLRLATDTQYF
-,TRBV28,TRBJ1-2,-,TGTGCCGCCTCCACAGGGTCCGGACTCGACTATGGCTACACCTTC,CAASTGSGLDYGYTF
-,TRBV27,TRBJ2-2,-,TGTGCCACCTCTAAGGAGCCACGGACCGGGGAGCTGTTTTTT,CATSKEPRTGELFF
-,TRBV5-1,TRBJ2-2,-,TGCGCCAGCAGCTTGGTAGCCGGGGGCGCCGGGGAGCTGTTTTTT,CASSLVAGGAGELFF
-,TRBV11-2,TRBJ2-4,-,TGTGCCAGCAGCGGTATAGCCAAAAACATTCAGTACTTC,CASSGIAKNIQYF
-,TRBV11-2,TRBJ1-2,-,TGTGCCAGCAGCCCCTTAAGGCAGGGAGGCTATGGCTACACCTTC,CASSPLRQGGYGYTF
-,TRBV6-5,TRBJ2-7,-,TGTGCCAGCGGTCGGGAGAGACAGGGATCATACGAGCAGTACTTC,CASGRERQGSYEQYF
-,TRBV7-2,TRBJ1-3,-,TGTGCCAGCAGCTTAGTTCCGGGCCAGAGCTCTGGAAACACCATATATTTT,CASSLVPGQSSGNTIYF
-,TRBV11-2,TRBJ2-7,TRBD2,TGTGCCAGCAGCCGGACTAGCGGGTCGGGTGAGCAGTACTTC,CASSRTSGSGEQYF
-,TRBV4-1,TRBJ2-7,-,TGCGCCAGCAGCCAAGAGTTCGGCCAGAGAGCCTACGAGCAGTACTTC,CASSQEFGQRAYEQYF
-,TRBV7-2,TRBJ2-3,TRBD2,TGTGCCAGCAGCTTATTCCTAGCGGGAACAGATACGCAGTATTTT,CASSLFLAGTDTQYF
-,TRBV10-3,TRBJ2-7,TRBD2,TGTGCCATCAGTGAAGGGACTAGCCTCGCCTACGAGCAGTACTTC,CAISEGTSLAYEQYF
-,TRBV7-8,TRBJ2-7,-,TGTGCCAGCAGCTCAACAGGGATTATACGAGAGCAGTACTTC,CASSSTGIIREQYF
-,TRBV30,TRBJ1-2,-,TGTGCCTGGAGATCCCTTTGGGGCTACACCTTC,CAWRSLWGYTF
-,TRBV30,TRBJ2-7,TRBD2,TGTGCCTGGAGTACCCCTCGGGGGGGGACTAGCGGGAGGGGACTGCTCGAGCAGTACTTC,CAWSTPRGGTSGRGLLEQYF
-,TRBV30,TRBJ1-2,-,TGTGCCTGGAGCCCCTTCGGGGTAGGGGATGGAAGGGGCTACACCTTC,CAWSPFGVGDGRGYTF